The 7 T cell receptor beta chains below all came from one sample that was sequenced in a study of cytomegalovirus exposure and HLA in healthy donors. The PCR ran on 60 Vbeta and 13 Jbeta primers. Libraries were prepared by immunoSEQ multiplex PCR; TCRdb keeps only in-frame clonotypes and omits some of them. The table has roughly 140,000 clones, 73% seen once. What was sequenced was PBMCs. Receptor source: a human donor in good health.

The chain is built from TRBV19 and TRBJ1-2, with 7 bases lining up with TRBD1. The V and J ends lost 5 bases and 11 bases, in that order; junction bases with no gene match: 17. The CDR3 spans 15 residues. Germline CDR1 LNHDA, CDR2 SQIVND (reference sequence). The CDR3 DNA reads TGTGCCAGTAGTCCGACCGGGACAGACTTACTATTATACACCTTC. Amino acids: CASSPTGTDLLLYTF.

V and J are TRBV13 and TRBJ2-3; a weak D match, TRBD2 (6 bases). The CDR3 length is 16 residues. Germline V gene lookup returns CDR1 PRHDT and CDR2 FYEKMQ (reference sequence). With 5 bases removed from V and 1 base from J, the gap between germline ends came to 16 bases. This CDR3 reads CASSPGRASGTDTQYF. CDR3 nucleotide sequence: TGTGCCAGCAGCCCTGGCCGGGCTAGCGGCACAGATACGCAGTATTTT. The full variable domain, its missing parts supplied by reference TRBV13 and TRBJ2-3, is AAGVIQSPRHLIKEKRETATLKCYPIPRHDTVYWYQQGPGQDPQFLISFYEKMQSDKGSIPDRFSAQQFSDYHSELNMSSLELGDSALYFCASSPGRASGTDTQYFGPGTRLTVL.

V usage is TRBV19 and J usage is TRBJ2-1, with D possibly being TRBD2 (6 bases). The CDR3 totals 12 residues. Germline V gene lookup returns CDR1 LNHDA and CDR2 SQIVND (reference sequence). Trimming removed 6 bases from V and 7 bases from J, with 10 bases in between. The CDR3 here is CASSGSRNEQFF. The CDR3 nucleotides read TGTGCCAGTAGCGGGAGTAGAAATGAGCAGTTCTTC.

V gene TRBV6-1 combines with J gene TRBJ1-1; the match to TRBD1 covers 10 bases. CDR1 is MNHNS and CDR2 is SASEGT in the germline V gene. The CDR3 covers 14 residues. Trimming cost V 4 bases and J 5 bases; bases outside gene matches: 4. The CDR3 here is CASSAGQGYTEAFF. CDR3 coding DNA: TGTGCCAGCAGTGCGGGACAGGGGTATACTGAAGCTTTCTTT.

The gene calls are TRBV28 and TRBJ2-3, with 8 bases matching TRBD1. CDR1 MDHEN and CDR2 SYDVKM come from the germline V gene. V dropped 6 bases and J dropped 5; count of bases not matched to a gene: 7. This CDR3 is 14 amino acids long. The CDR3 DNA is TGTGCCAGCAGCAGGACAGGGACCGGAGATACGCAGTATTTT. This sequence encodes CASSRTGTGDTQYF.

This chain links TRBV30 with TRBJ2-5, with 9 bases aligning to TRBD1. The closer fit of TRBJ2-7 to the DNA end suggests the J call may be wrong. The germline V gene has CDR1 GTSNPN and CDR2 SVGIG (reference sequence). The CDR3 extends over 14 amino acids. CDR3 DNA sequence: TGTGCCTGGTCTGGACAGGGGTCCTTCTACGAGCAGTACTTC. It yields the protein CAWSGQGSFYEQYF.

This chain uses TRBV6-5 with TRBJ1-1, with 7 bases that match TRBD1. The CDR3 has 14 residues. Germline-derived CDR1 and CDR2 are MNHEY and SVGAGI. V shed 4 bases, J shed 4 bases, and the junction held 6 bases outside the gene matches. This CDR3 is CASSSTAGGTEAFF. CDR3 bases: TGTGCCAGCAGTTCGACAGCAGGGGGCACTGAAGCTTTCTTT.